A single sample is the source of the 26 T cell receptor beta chains below, sequenced in a study of blood T cell repertoires in COVID-19. The repertoire was sequenced with immunoSEQ multiplex PCR; TCRdb's copy has only in-frame clones and lacks some. The repertoire holds around 300,000 clones, with roughly 90% as singletons. The sequenced sample consisted of PBMCs or T cells enriched from blood (not recorded which). Receptors originate from a woman between 40 and 55 years old who had recovered from COVID-19.

V is TRBV6-2 or TRBV6-3 and J is TRBJ1-1; 8 bases map to TRBD1. Trimming removed 0 bases from V and 6 bases from J; junction bases left unmatched: 3. Germline V gives CDR1 MNHEY, CDR2 SVGEGT. The CDR3 runs to 14 residues. The DNA for the CDR3 is TGTGCCAGCAGTTACTCCCGGACAGGGCCTGAAGCTTTCTTT. Its protein product is CASSYSRTGPEAFF.

The rearrangement links TRBV5-4 to TRBJ2-3; D gene unclear. Germline values: CDR1 SGHNT, CDR2 YYREEE (reference sequence). This CDR3 has 15 residues. The ends were cut back, 4 bases at V and 2 bases at J, with 14 bases in the middle. The CDR3 sequence: CASSPAPGFTDTQYF. The CDR3 DNA is TGTGCCAGCAGCCCGGCCCCCGGGTTCACAGATACGCAGTATTTT.

This chain connects TRBV2 to TRBJ2-3; D gene ambiguous. The V end was cut by 6 bases, the J end by 7 bases, with 11 bases between. The CDR3 is 12 amino acids. Germline CDR1 is SNHLY and CDR2 is FYNNEI. CDR3 nucleotide sequence: TGTGCCAGCAGACCCCCGAGGCATACGCAGTATTTT. This codes for CASRPPRHTQYF.

The V gene is TRBV29-1, the J gene TRBJ1-2; D not certain. Germline lookup yields CDR1 SQVTM and CDR2 ANQGSEA. This CDR3 has 14 residues. V was clipped by 2 bases and J by 4 bases, with 14 bases between them. The CDR3 region is CSVEFTERPYGYTF. The CDR3 nucleotides read TGCAGCGTTGAATTCACGGAGCGCCCCTATGGCTACACCTTC.

The gene calls are TRBV3-1 (or the pseudogene TRBV3-2) and TRBJ1-2, with 7 bases fitting TRBD1. J was trimmed by 4 bases and V by 0 bases; bases with no gene match: 8. Germline V gives CDR1 LGHDT, CDR2 YNNKEL (reference sequence). CDR3 length: 16 residues. In DNA, the CDR3 is TGTGCCAGCAGCCAAGAAAGACAGGGTGGAGGCTATGGCTACACCTTC. This sequence encodes CASSQERQGGGYGYTF.

The rearrangement uses TRBV7-2 and TRBJ1-2; D is perhaps TRBD1 (5 bases). Germline values: CDR1 SGHTA, CDR2 FQGNSA. Trimming took 1 base from V and 2 from J, leaving 8 bases between them. The CDR3 spans 14 residues. The CDR3 loop is CASSLEPGNYGYTF. DNA of the CDR3: TGTGCCAGCAGCTTAGAACCAGGGAACTATGGCTACACCTTC.

The chain has TRBV25-1 and TRBJ1-4; 7 nucleotides match TRBD1. CDR1 and CDR2 (germline): MGHDK, SYGVNS. Unmatched junction bases numbered 3, after V lost 2 bases and J lost 3 bases. This CDR3 spans 15 amino acids. The CDR3 here is CASSERGQANEKLFF. In nucleotides, the CDR3 is TGTGCCAGCAGTGAACGAGGACAGGCTAATGAAAAACTGTTTTTT.

The gene calls are TRBV19 and TRBJ1-1, with 10 bases that match TRBD1. There are 15 residues in the CDR3. V was pared by 4 bases and J by 4 bases, with 6 bases of the junction left unmatched. The germline CDR1 and CDR2 sequences are LNHDA and SQIVND (reference sequence). CDR3 sequence (DNA): TGTGCCAGTAGTACGACAGGGGGCATTGGCACTGAAGCTTTCTTT. As protein: CASSTTGGIGTEAFF.

This clone was found once. The rearrangement links TRBV30 to TRBJ2-1, with TRBD1 matching over 9 bases. The CDR3 contains 14 residues. CDR1 GTSNPN and CDR2 SVGIG come from the germline V gene (reference sequence). J was trimmed by 4 bases and V by 5 bases; bases with no gene match: 6. CDR3 region: CAWGQGLGYNEQFF. The DNA for the CDR3 is TGTGCCTGGGGACAGGGGTTGGGGTACAATGAGCAGTTCTTC. The whole variable domain, remainder taken from reference TRBV30 and TRBJ2-1, is SQTIHQWPATLVQPVGSPLSLECTVEGTSNPNLYWYRQAAGRGLQLLFYSVGIGQISSEVPQNLSASRPQDRQFILSSKKLLLSDSGFYLCAWGQGLGYNEQFFGPGTRLTVL.

The chain couples TRBV7-2 to TRBJ1-3, with D tentatively TRBD1 (6 bases). Per germline, CDR1 SGHTA and CDR2 FQGNSA. This CDR3 is 15 amino acids long. The germline V and J ends were trimmed by 3 bases and 2 bases, with 11 bases remaining between them. CDR3 sequence reads: CASSLGTTAGNTIYF. The CDR3 nucleotides read TGTGCCAGCAGCTTGGGGACAACAGCTGGAAACACCATATATTTT.

The genes are TRBV10-3 and TRBJ2-3, with D possibly being TRBD2 (7 bases). The V and J ends lost 3 bases and 2 bases respectively, with 15 bases between them. CDR3 length equals 16 residues. The germline gives CDR1 ENHRY, CDR2 SYGVKD. The CDR3 reads CAISDSGGGITDTQYF. CDR3 sequence (DNA): TGTGCCATCAGTGACTCGGGCGGGGGCATCACAGATACGCAGTATTTT.

The chain recombines TRBV7-2 with TRBJ1-5; TRBD1 matches at 8 bases. With 5 bases clipped from V and 5 bases from J, the junction kept 14 bases outside the gene matches. CDR1 and CDR2 from the germline V gene are SGHTA and FQGNSA. The CDR3 spans 17 residues. The CDR3 DNA sequence: TGTGCCAGCAGCCCCTTCCGGGCAGGGGGCGCGGATCAGCCCCAGCATTTT. Encoded protein: CASSPFRAGGADQPQHF.

The CDR3 loop is CASSQPTGDSYNSPLHF. Here the CDR3 DNA reads TGCGCCAGCAGCCAACCGACAGGGGACTCCTATAATTCACCCCTCCACTTT. The chain employs TRBV4-1 and TRBJ1-6, with 8 nucleotides matching TRBD1. Germline V CDR1 and CDR2: MGHRA, YSYEKL. This CDR3 has 17 residues. Trimming took 2 bases from V and 0 from J; bases not matched to a gene: 3.

The rearrangement uses TRBV5-1 and TRBJ2-5; D is perhaps TRBD1 (5 bases). The CDR3 loop spans 14 amino acids. Per germline, CDR1 SGHRS and CDR2 YFSETQ. The V end lost 0 bases, the J end lost 5 bases, and 11 bases lay between the germline ends. The CDR3 loop reads CASSLDPGMETQYF. The CDR3 nucleotides are TGCGCCAGCAGCTTGGATCCAGGGATGGAGACCCAGTACTTC.

This clone was detected only a few times. As DNA, the CDR3 is TGTGCCAGCAGCTTAAGCGGGACCCCTTCAGAGACCCAGTACTTC. The encoded protein is CASSLSGTPSETQYF. The chain couples TRBV7-3 to TRBJ2-5; TRBD2 is a possible D gene (6 bases). The CDR3 length is 15 residues. With 1 base removed from V and 4 bases from J, the gap between germline ends came to 13 bases. Per germline, CDR1 SGHTA and CDR2 FQGTGA.

This clone has just one count. The chain is built from TRBV14 and TRBJ2-3; D might be TRBD2 (6 bases). The CDR3 runs to 16 residues. CDR1 and CDR2 from the germline V gene are SGHDN and FVKESK. The V end was cut by 1 base, the J end by 1 base, with 12 bases between. In DNA form, the CDR3 reads TGTGCCAGCAGCCAAGGGCGGGGACTCCGCACAGATACGCAGTATTTT. Its protein product is CASSQGRGLRTDTQYF.

This sequence joins TRBV29-1 and TRBJ1-4, with 12 bases identical to TRBD1. V trimming: 3 bases; J trimming: 11 bases; junction bases outside the gene matches: 4. There are 13 residues in the CDR3. Looked up from germline, CDR1 is SQVTM and CDR2 is ANQGSEA. This chain's CDR3 is CSVEGTGGFKLFF. The DNA of the CDR3 is TGCAGCGTTGAGGGGACAGGGGGCTTCAAACTGTTTTTT.

This sequence joins TRBV6-5 and TRBJ1-4; D uncertain. Germline V gene lookup returns CDR1 MNHEY and CDR2 SVGAGI. V gave up 1 base and J gave up 8 bases, with 11 bases separating them. The CDR3 is made up of 14 amino acids. The CDR3 bases are TGTGCCAGCAGTTACTGGCCAGAGCGCGAAAAACTGTTTTTT. Translated, it gives CASSYWPEREKLFF.

The chain joins TRBV9 to TRBJ1-1; D not certain. Germline loops: CDR1 SGDLS, CDR2 YYNGEE. CDR3 length: 15 amino acids. With 4 bases removed from V and 4 bases from J, the gap between germline ends came to 17 bases. The DNA for the CDR3 is TGTGCCAGCAGCCCCATCCTGGCAGGCAGCACTGAAGCTTTCTTT. Translated: CASSPILAGSTEAFF.

This chain uses TRBV7-2 with TRBJ2-5; 8 bases are shared with TRBD1. The CDR3 consists of 15 residues. Germline V gene lookup returns CDR1 SGHTA and CDR2 FQGNSA. V shed 3 bases, J shed 5 bases, and the junction held 8 bases outside the gene matches. The CDR3 region is CASSFQQGDGETQYF. DNA of the CDR3: TGTGCCAGCAGCTTCCAACAGGGGGACGGGGAGACCCAGTACTTC.

The chain links TRBV5-1 to TRBJ2-5; the match to TRBD2 covers 13 bases. Germline CDR1 reads SGHRS; CDR2 reads YFSETQ. J was trimmed by 2 bases and V by 4 bases; bases with no gene match: 5. This CDR3 contains 16 residues. Here the CDR3 reads CASSAGTSGAQETQYF. CDR3 sequence (DNA): TGCGCCAGCAGCGCAGGGACTAGCGGGGCTCAAGAGACCCAGTACTTC.

The chain uses TRBV20-1 and TRBJ1-2, with D tentatively TRBD1 (6 bases). CDR3 size: 11 residues. V lost 6 bases to trimming and J lost 9 bases, with 14 bases between them. Germline CDR1 reads DFQATT; CDR2 reads SNEGSKA (reference sequence). DNA of the CDR3: TGCAGTGCGAGCAGGGGTGAAAGCTACACCTTC. Protein sequence: CSASRGESYTF.

This chain connects TRBV2 to TRBJ1-2; D is possibly TRBD1 (5 bases). The CDR3 spans 13 residues. Germline V gene sequence: CDR1 SNHLY, CDR2 FYNNEI. V lost 6 bases to trimming and J lost 2 bases, with 10 bases between them. As DNA, the CDR3 is TGTGCCAGCAGGCAGGGATCAAACTATGGCTACACCTTC. It is translated as CASRQGSNYGYTF.

The chain employs TRBV7-9 and TRBJ1-1, with 9 bases fitting TRBD1. Looked up from germline, CDR1 is SEHNR and CDR2 is FQNEAQ (reference sequence). CDR3 length: 15 residues. With V trimmed by 5 bases and J by 0 bases, 4 bases remained unmatched. The CDR3 protein is CASSIRQGVNTEAFF. CDR3 sequence (DNA): TGTGCCAGCAGCATAAGACAGGGGGTGAACACTGAAGCTTTCTTT.

The chain is built from TRBV7-6 and TRBJ1-2, with D possibly matching TRBD1 (6 bases). Trimming took off 4 bases at V and 6 bases at J, with 15 bases between the two ends. This CDR3 region has 14 residues. The germline V gene encodes CDR1 SGHVS and CDR2 FNYEAQ. The CDR3, as DNA: TGTGCCAGCAGCTACCCGCCGTGGGGGCATGGCTACACCTTC. Translation gives CASSYPPWGHGYTF.

The chain combines TRBV7-2 with TRBJ2-7, with TRBD2 as a possible D gene (6 bases). The ends were cut back, 6 bases at V and 5 bases at J, with 14 bases in the middle. The CDR3 is made up of 13 amino acids. Germline CDR1 is SGHTA and CDR2 is FQGNSA. The CDR3 region has the DNA TGTGCCAGCAGATACGACGGGAGCAACGAGCAGTACTTC. It specifies CASRYDGSNEQYF.